The 17 T cell receptor beta chains given below trace back to one sample, sequenced in a study of vaccination and CD4 T cells after COVID-19. These receptors' antigens are unknown. Cultured CD4+ T cells had their DNA profiled by the Oncomine TCR Beta short-read assay. Cultured CD4+ T cells were the source of extracted genomic DNA. TCRdb independently ran MiXCR on the PCR reads; one entry per CDR3 protein. Here the sample spans 10,000 or so distinct CDR3 sequences, roughly a third being singletons. Noted treatment: approximately nine-day PBMC culture with coronavirus spike peptide pools or control peptides (ViraFEST assay). CD4+ T-cell collection from the unexposed donor predated the COVID-19 pandemic (2011-2018). Sequences were obtained from CD4+ T cells from blood, cultured in vitro. The source is a human donor in good health.

The CDR3 sequence is CASSQDVITIYEQYF. The CDR3 coding sequence is TGCGCCAGCAGCCAAGATGTGATAACGATATACGAGCAGTACTTC. The rearrangement uses TRBV4-1 and TRBJ2-7; no reliable D call. The V gene's germline CDR1 is MGHRA and CDR2 YSYEKL. V lost 0 bases and J 4 bases, leaving 13 bases between the germline ends. This CDR3 region has 15 residues.

The gene calls are TRBV4-3 and TRBJ2-7, with TRBD1 identical over 8 bases. The CDR3 has 15 residues. V dropped 6 bases and J dropped 0; count of bases not matched to a gene: 7. Looked up from germline, CDR1 is LGHNA and CDR2 is YSLEER. The CDR3 sequence: CASSRDRRYSYEQYF. In nucleotides, the CDR3 is TGCGCCAGCAGTCGGGACAGGAGATACTCCTACGAGCAGTACTTC.

This clonotype has more than one count but fewer than ten. V is TRBV6-4 and J is TRBJ1-1; no firm D call. Trimming shortened V by 6 bases and J by 5 bases, and 13 bases separated the two germline ends. Germline V lookup: CDR1 MRHNA, CDR2 SNTAGT. The CDR3 has 13 amino acids. The CDR3 DNA sequence: TGTGCCAGCAGCATGACCCAACAGACTGAAGCTTTCTTT. Translating it yields CASSMTQQTEAFF.

This chain connects TRBV7-2 to TRBJ2-7; D remains unclear. V was pared by 1 base and J by 3 bases, with 7 bases between. The CDR3 totals 13 residues. CDR1 is SGHTA, CDR2 FQGNSA, per germline. DNA of the CDR3: TGTGCCAGCAGCTTAGACCCAGTCTACGAGCAGTACTTC. Protein: CASSLDPVYEQYF.

J is TRBJ1-2 and V is TRBV7-2; the D is unclear. V lost 5 bases and J lost 8, with 15 bases in between. Germline V lookup: CDR1 SGHTA, CDR2 FQGNSA. The CDR3 loop spans 13 amino acids. CDR3 nucleotide sequence: TGTGCCAGCAGCCCCAGATTCGCAAGAGGCTACACCTTC. It translates to CASSPRFARGYTF.

The rearrangement joins TRBV5-4 to TRBJ2-1; 7 bases fit TRBD1. CDR1 and CDR2 (germline): SGHNT, YYREEE (reference sequence). Trimming cost V 2 bases and J 7 bases; bases outside gene matches: 12. The CDR3 has 16 residues. The CDR3 DNA is TGTGCCAGCAGCTTTTACGACAGGGTGTTGTCAAATGAGCAGTTCTTC. Its protein product is CASSFYDRVLSNEQFF.

The CDR3 spells CASSWGRLDYNEQFF. The CDR3, as DNA: TGTGCCAGCAGCTGGGGACGCCTCGATTACAATGAGCAGTTCTTC. V usage is TRBV5-4 and J usage is TRBJ2-1, with D perhaps matching TRBD1 or TRBD2 (5 bases each). This CDR3 has 15 residues. The V and J ends lost 3 bases and 4 bases respectively, with 14 bases between them. From germline, CDR1 is SGHNT and CDR2 YYREEE (reference sequence).

The sample holds a few counts of this clonotype. V usage is TRBV19 and J usage is TRBJ1-5; D ambiguous. The V end lost 3 bases, the J end lost 2 bases, and 11 bases lay between the germline ends. Germline-derived CDR1 and CDR2 are LNHDA and SQIVND (reference sequence). This CDR3 has 15 residues. In nucleotides, the CDR3 is TGTGCCAGTAGTATCTCCAATATTGGCAATCAGCCCCAGCATTTT. Translating it yields CASSISNIGNQPQHF.

Sample share makes this clonotype large (0.1 to 1%). The chain links TRBV20-1 to TRBJ2-2, with TRBD1 matching 10 bases. Germline-derived CDR1 and CDR2 are DFQATT and SNEGSKA (reference sequence). V shed 2 bases and J 2 bases; nucleotides not matched to a gene: 11. The CDR3 totals 18 residues. CDR3 nucleotides: TGCAGTGCTAGAATTCCTCCCGGGACAGGGGATAACACCGGGGAGCTGTTTTTT. Translated: CSARIPPGTGDNTGELFF.

By sample share, this clonotype is medium-sized (0.01 to 0.1%). The V gene is TRBV7-2, the J gene TRBJ1-2; TRBD1 is a possible D gene (6 bases). From germline, CDR1 is SGHTA and CDR2 FQGNSA. The V end lost 5 bases, the J end lost 7 bases, and 20 bases lay between the germline ends. This CDR3 region has 15 residues. CDR3 sequence reads: CASSLAHRASGGYTF. CDR3 nucleotides: TGTGCCAGCAGCCTGGCCCACAGGGCGTCCGGTGGCTACACCTTC.

The chain recombines TRBV2 with TRBJ2-5; perhaps TRBD2 as D (5 bases). CDR1 is SNHLY and CDR2 is FYNNEI in the germline V gene. Trimming left V 10 bases short and J 5 bases short, with 20 bases between. The CDR3 runs to 14 residues. The CDR3 sequence is CATARTRPGETQYF. The CDR3 DNA follows: TGTGCCACCGCGCGCACCCGACCGGGGGAGACCCAGTACTTC.

The V and J genes are TRBV6-2 or TRBV6-3 and TRBJ2-1; 10 positions agree with TRBD2. The CDR3 totals 16 residues. V shed 6 bases and J 8 bases; nucleotides not matched to a gene: 13. The germline V gene encodes CDR1 MNHEY and CDR2 SVGEGT. The CDR3 loop reads CASSRSGRAVRYEQFF. The CDR3 DNA reads as TGTGCCAGCAGCCGCAGCGGGAGGGCCGTCAGGTATGAGCAGTTCTTC.

The chain recombines TRBV7-6 with TRBJ1-1; 7 bases match TRBD1. Germline V gene lookup returns CDR1 SGHVS and CDR2 FNYEAQ. V shed 4 bases, J shed 2 bases, and the junction held 7 bases outside the gene matches. The CDR3 contains 15 residues. The CDR3 nucleotides are TGTGCCAGCAGCTATATGACAGGGCCCAACACTGAAGCTTTCTTT. This encodes CASSYMTGPNTEAFF.

This chain connects TRBV27 to TRBJ2-2, with D possibly being TRBD2 (5 bases). Germline V gene data show CDR1 as MNHEY and CDR2 as SMNVEV (reference sequence). This CDR3 comprises 14 residues. V gave up 0 bases and J gave up 5 bases, with 7 bases separating them. The CDR3 DNA is TGTGCCAGCAGTTTATCCCCGGGGACCGGGGAGCTGTTTTTT. Protein sequence: CASSLSPGTGELFF.

V usage is TRBV15 and J usage is TRBJ2-5, with 8 positions matching TRBD2. The V gene end was trimmed by 5 bases and the J gene end by 1 base; junction bases not matched to a gene: 12. Germline V gene lookup returns CDR1 LNHNV and CDR2 YYDKDF (reference sequence). This CDR3 is built from 17 residues. CDR3 loop: CATSGGWGAGGQETQYF. CDR3 bases: TGTGCCACCAGCGGGGGCTGGGGGGCGGGAGGCCAAGAGACCCAGTACTTC.

The V and J genes are TRBV7-3 and TRBJ2-1; 9 bases map to TRBD2. Per the germline V gene, CDR1 is SGHTA and CDR2 is FQGTGA. CDR3 length: 15 amino acids. The J segment lost 5 bases and the V segment lost 5 bases, leaving 7 bases of the junction unmatched. CDR3 sequence (DNA): TGTGCCAGCAGCCACGGACTAGCGATTAACAATGAGCAGTTCTTC. Amino acids: CASSHGLAINNEQFF. The complete variable domain, with remaining parts taken from reference TRBV7-3 and TRBJ2-1, reads GAGVSQTPSNKVTEKGKYVELRCDPISGHTALYWYRQSLGQGPEFLIYFQGTGAADDSGLPNDRFFAVRPEGSVSTLKIQRTERGDSAVYLCASSHGLAINNEQFFGPGTRLTVL.

In its sample, this clonotype is medium-sized. The chain links TRBV6-1 to TRBJ1-2; D not certain. The CDR3 loop spans 13 amino acids. CDR1 is MNHNS and CDR2 is SASEGT in the germline V gene. Trimming removed 6 bases at V and 2 bases at J, with 10 bases between. CDR3 bases: TGTGCCAGCAGGAGAGGCGAAAACTATGGCTACACCTTC. Its protein product is CASRRGENYGYTF.